These 28 T cell receptor beta chains were sequenced from one sample in a study of T cells expressing NK-cell markers. TCRdb re-called the 5' RACE reads and catalogs CDR3 proteins one per entry, DNA excluded. The sample has a few hundred thousand distinct CDR3 sequences. The sequencing sample was made of blood T cells: a sorted CD56 or NKG2C T cell subset, CD4+ or CD8+ T cells, or bulk PBMC T cells (not recorded which). The source of these receptors is a man aged 18 to 29 in good health.

This chain links TRBV20-1 with TRBJ2-4; TCRdb selects TRBD1, and the lack of DNA leaves this call unchecked. Germline V gene sequence: CDR1 DFQATT, CDR2 SNEGSKA (reference sequence). This CDR3 spans 13 amino acids. This CDR3 reads CSAGGGAKNIQYF.

The rearrangement joins TRBV7-7 to TRBJ2-5. CDR3 length: 13 amino acids. CDR1 and CDR2 (germline): SSHAT, FNYEAQ (reference sequence). The CDR3: CASSSGSQGTQYF.

The chain uses TRBV20-1 and TRBJ2-1. The CDR3 has 15 amino acids. Germline loops: CDR1 DFQATT, CDR2 SNEGSKA (reference sequence). CDR3 sequence: CSAVLVANSYNEQFF.

V and J are TRBV3-1 and TRBJ2-5; checking the TCRdb D call of TRBD1 is not possible without DNA. The CDR3 is 14 amino acids. The germline V gene encodes CDR1 LGHDT and CDR2 YNNKEL (reference sequence). CDR3 region: CASSQTGREETQYF.

The chain's CDR3 is CASSIPGSPTEAFF. The J gene is TRBJ1-1, the V gene TRBV7-2; TCRdb outputs TRBD1, but without DNA this stays unchecked. Germline values: CDR1 SGHTA, CDR2 FQGNSA. The length of the CDR3 is 14 residues.

V gene TRBV29-1 combines with J gene TRBJ2-6; the TCRdb call, TRBD1, lacks DNA for checking. This CDR3 is built from 14 residues. Germline CDR1 SQVTM, CDR2 ANQGSEA. CDR3 loop: CSVGQGTGANVLTF.

The rearrangement joins TRBV6-1 to TRBJ2-1; TCRdb's D gene call, TRBD2, goes unchecked for lack of DNA. The CDR3 extends over 16 amino acids. The germline CDR1 and CDR2 sequences are MNHNS and SASEGT. CDR3 sequence: CASSPPAAGVGNEQFF.

The chain links TRBV7-2 to TRBJ2-5; no DNA is available, so the TRBD2 call from TCRdb remains unchecked. This CDR3 is 14 amino acids long. Germline CDR1 is SGHTA and CDR2 is FQGNSA. Here the CDR3 reads CASRVSGEFETQYF.

The J gene is TRBJ2-7, the V gene TRBV12-3 or TRBV12-4; TCRdb gives TRBD1 as the D gene, but with no DNA this cannot be confirmed. The CDR3 consists of 15 residues. The CDR3 spells CASSFDRGGSYEQYF.

This chain uses TRBV7-2 with TRBJ1-4; the TRBD1 assignment by TCRdb is unverifiable without DNA. This CDR3 spans 18 amino acids. Looked up from germline, CDR1 is SGHTA and CDR2 is FQGNSA. The CDR3 loop is CASSLGDRGPWTNEKLFF.

The chain couples TRBV6-1 to TRBJ2-5; without DNA, the TCRdb call of TRBD2 cannot be checked. The CDR3 consists of 14 residues. Looked up from germline, CDR1 is MNHNS and CDR2 is SASEGT. The CDR3 reads CATTRRLAEETQYF.

The chain joins TRBV5-1 to TRBJ2-1; TCRdb calls TRBD2, which cannot be checked without DNA. The germline CDR1 and CDR2 sequences are SGHRS and YFSETQ. CDR3 length: 18 residues. The CDR3 loop is CASSSYISGTSDYNEQFF.

The chain recombines TRBV12-3 or TRBV12-4 with TRBJ1-5; TCRdb returns TRBD1, unconfirmable since there is no DNA. CDR3 length: 18 residues. CDR3 protein: CASSFGGQGAGSNQPQHF.

CDR3 region: CATSRPPGAGANVLTF. The genes are TRBV15 and TRBJ2-6; TCRdb calls TRBD1, which cannot be checked without DNA. Germline V gives CDR1 LNHNV, CDR2 YYDKDF (reference sequence). There are 16 residues in the CDR3.

This chain's CDR3 is CASSLGPVAETQYF. V usage is TRBV7-2 and J usage is TRBJ2-5; TCRdb's D call, TRBD1, is unchecked because there is no DNA. The CDR3 contains 14 residues. From germline, CDR1 is SGHTA and CDR2 FQGNSA.

This chain connects TRBV5-1 to TRBJ2-3; TCRdb outputs TRBD2, but without DNA this stays unchecked. Germline V gives CDR1 SGHRS, CDR2 YFSETQ. The CDR3 has 15 residues. The chain's CDR3 is CASSPGLVGTDTQYF.

CDR3 loop: CASGKSSTDTQYF. V is TRBV28 and J is TRBJ2-3. The CDR3 is 13 residues long. Germline V gene sequence: CDR1 MDHEN, CDR2 SYDVKM. The full variable domain, with the rest looked up from reference TRBV28 and TRBJ2-3, is DVKVTQSSRYLVKRTGEKVFLECVQDMDHENMFWYRQDPGLGLRLIYFSYDVKMKEKGDIPEGYSVSREKKERFSLILESASTNQTSMYLCASGKSSTDTQYFGPGTRLTVL.

The J gene is TRBJ2-3, the V gene TRBV12-3 or TRBV12-4; lacking DNA, the TRBD1 call made by TCRdb goes unchecked. The CDR3 runs 15 residues. The CDR3 loop reads CASSPLGQDTDTQYF.

The chain has TRBV2 and TRBJ1-1; TCRdb lists TRBD1, though no DNA is available to test this call. The CDR3 totals 14 residues. The germline CDR1 and CDR2 sequences are SNHLY and FYNNEI. CDR3 amino acids: CASKTGGLNTEAFF.

The CDR3 here is CASSYALAAGELFF. The chain employs TRBV6-5 and TRBJ2-2; TCRdb's D call, TRBD2, is unchecked because there is no DNA. The CDR3 totals 14 residues. CDR1 and CDR2 from the germline V gene are MNHEY and SVGAGI.

The chain has TRBV15 and TRBJ2-5; no DNA is available, so the TRBD2 call from TCRdb remains unchecked. CDR1 and CDR2 (germline): LNHNV, YYDKDF (reference sequence). This CDR3 has 14 amino acids. The CDR3: CATRTSGYEETQYF.

The chain joins TRBV20-1 to TRBJ1-6; with no DNA, the TCRdb D assignment of TRBD1 cannot be verified. Looked up from germline, CDR1 is DFQATT and CDR2 is SNEGSKA (reference sequence). There are 14 residues in the CDR3. Here the CDR3 reads CSARGQSLNSPLHF.

The V call is TRBV5-1, the J call TRBJ2-6; the D call of TRBD1 rests on TCRdb alone, since no DNA is present to check it. Germline loops: CDR1 SGHRS, CDR2 YFSETQ. This CDR3 has 17 amino acids. CDR3 residues: CASSRQGLRSGANVLTF.

The chain couples TRBV11-3 to TRBJ2-7; TCRdb's D call, TRBD1, is unchecked because there is no DNA. Germline V gene lookup returns CDR1 SGHNT and CDR2 YENEEA. CDR3 length: 14 residues. The CDR3 loop reads CASSPGDRFYEQYF.

V usage is TRBV3-1 and J usage is TRBJ2-5; the D call from TCRdb, TRBD1, cannot be confirmed without DNA. Germline CDR1 and CDR2: LGHDT and YNNKEL (reference sequence). The CDR3 loop spans 15 amino acids. The CDR3 loop reads CASSQGTTGSETQYF.

J is TRBJ2-1 and V is TRBV18; TCRdb returns TRBD1, unconfirmable since there is no DNA. This CDR3 is built from 13 residues. The V gene's germline CDR1 is KGHSH and CDR2 LQKENI. This chain's CDR3 is CASSDRVYSEQFF. The full variable domain, completed using reference TRBV18 and TRBJ2-1, is NAGVMQNPRHLVRRRGQEARLRCSPMKGHSHVYWYRQLPEEGLKFMVYLQKENIIDESGMPKERFSAEFPKEGPSILRIQQVVRGDSAAYFCASSDRVYSEQFFGPGTRLTVL.

This chain uses TRBV20-1 with TRBJ2-6. Germline assignment: CDR1 DFQATT and CDR2 SNEGSKA (reference sequence). CDR3 length equals 14 residues. The CDR3 is CSARDRLGANVLTF.

This chain links TRBV7-2 with TRBJ2-3; TCRdb's D call, TRBD1, is unchecked because there is no DNA. Germline CDR1 and CDR2: SGHTA and FQGNSA. The CDR3 contains 15 residues. The CDR3 loop is CASSYRQGAIDTQYF. Together with reference TRBV7-2 and TRBJ2-3, the CDR3 gives the full variable domain: GAGVSQSPSNKVTEKGKDVELRCDPISGHTALYWYRQSLGQGLEFLIYFQGNSAPDKSGLPSDRFSAERTGGSVSTLTIQRTQQEDSAVYLCASSYRQGAIDTQYFGPGTRLTVL.